The 2 T cell receptor beta chains in this list originate from one sample, sequenced in a study of T cells expressing NK-cell markers. After re-calling the 5' RACE reads, TCRdb lists one entry per CDR3 protein, DNA absent. This table holds 500,000 to 600,000 distinct CDR3 sequences. The sequenced sample was blood T cells: a sorted CD56 or NKG2C T cell subset, CD4+ or CD8+ T cells, or bulk PBMC T cells (not recorded which). Receptor source: a man between 18 and 35 years old in good health.

This chain joins TRBV20-1 and TRBJ2-5; the TRBD1 assignment by TCRdb is unverifiable without DNA. Looked up from germline, CDR1 is DFQATT and CDR2 is SNEGSKA (reference sequence). The CDR3 contains 14 residues. The CDR3 sequence is CSASKTGGRETQYF.

This chain connects TRBV29-1 to TRBJ2-3; as DNA is missing, the TRBD2 call by TCRdb cannot be tested. The CDR3 runs to 17 residues. The germline V gene encodes CDR1 SQVTM and CDR2 ANQGSEA. CDR3 residues: CSVAGLAGGDLTDTQYF.